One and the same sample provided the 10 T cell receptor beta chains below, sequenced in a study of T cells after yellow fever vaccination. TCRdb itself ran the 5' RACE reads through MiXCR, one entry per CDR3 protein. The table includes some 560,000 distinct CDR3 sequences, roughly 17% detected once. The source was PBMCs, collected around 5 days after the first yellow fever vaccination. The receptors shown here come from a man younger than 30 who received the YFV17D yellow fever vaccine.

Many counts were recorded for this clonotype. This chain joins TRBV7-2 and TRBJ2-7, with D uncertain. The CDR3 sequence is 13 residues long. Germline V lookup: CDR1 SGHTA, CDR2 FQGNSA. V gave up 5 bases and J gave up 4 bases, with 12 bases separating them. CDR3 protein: CASSTTNQYEQYF. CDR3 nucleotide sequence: TGTGCCAGCAGCACGACAAACCAGTACGAGCAGTACTTC.

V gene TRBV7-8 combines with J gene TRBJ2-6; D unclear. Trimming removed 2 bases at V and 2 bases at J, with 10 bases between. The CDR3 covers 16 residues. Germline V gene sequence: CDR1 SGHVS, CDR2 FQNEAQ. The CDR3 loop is CASSLIGRAGANVLTF. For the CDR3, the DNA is TGTGCCAGCAGCTTAATTGGCCGAGCTGGGGCCAACGTCCTGACTTTC.

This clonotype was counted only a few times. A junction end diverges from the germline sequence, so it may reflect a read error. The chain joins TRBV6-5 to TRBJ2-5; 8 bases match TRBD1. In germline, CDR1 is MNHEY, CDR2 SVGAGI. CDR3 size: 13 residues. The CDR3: CASSYYRQGPSNF. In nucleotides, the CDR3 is TGTGCCAGCAGTTACTATAGACAGGGGCCATCTAACTTC.

The CDR3 DNA reads as TGTGCCAGCATCGAGGGGGGTAACTCTGGGGCCAACGTCCTGACTTTC. It translates to CASIEGGNSGANVLTF. The rearrangement uses TRBV7-9 and TRBJ2-6; possibly TRBD1 or TRBD2 for D (6 bases each). The V end was cut by 7 bases, the J end by 0 bases, with 13 bases between. Germline values: CDR1 SEHNR, CDR2 FQNEAQ (reference sequence). There are 16 residues in the CDR3.

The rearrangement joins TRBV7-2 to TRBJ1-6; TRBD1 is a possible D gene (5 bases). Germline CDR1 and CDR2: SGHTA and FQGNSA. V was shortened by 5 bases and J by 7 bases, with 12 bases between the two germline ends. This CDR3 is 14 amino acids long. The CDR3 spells CASSPDSRNSPLHF. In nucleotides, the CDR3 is TGTGCCAGCAGCCCCGACAGTCGAAATTCACCCCTCCACTTT.

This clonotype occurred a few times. CDR3 sequence reads: CASRGQPNTGELFF. CDR3 sequence (DNA): TGTGCCAGCAGAGGACAGCCTAACACCGGGGAGCTGTTTTTT. This chain joins TRBV6-1 and TRBJ2-2; tentatively, D is TRBD1 (6 bases). From germline, CDR1 is MNHNS and CDR2 SASEGT. Trimming removed 6 bases from V and 2 bases from J, with 10 bases in between. The CDR3 spans 14 residues.

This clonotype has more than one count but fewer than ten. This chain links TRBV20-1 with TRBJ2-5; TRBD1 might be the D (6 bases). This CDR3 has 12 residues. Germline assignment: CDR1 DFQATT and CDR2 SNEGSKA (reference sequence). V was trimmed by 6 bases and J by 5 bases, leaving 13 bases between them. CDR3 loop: CSARQGSETQYF. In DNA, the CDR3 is TGCAGTGCCCGTCAGGGGTCGGAGACCCAGTACTTC.

CDR3 region: CASSEWLGVNEQFF. The CDR3 nucleotides are TGTGCCAGCAGTGAATGGTTAGGGGTAAATGAGCAGTTCTTC. This chain connects TRBV2 to TRBJ2-1; weak D call: TRBD1 (5 bases). The V end was cut by 2 bases, the J end by 7 bases, with 12 bases between. The CDR3 covers 14 residues. Germline V gene data show CDR1 as SNHLY and CDR2 as FYNNEI.

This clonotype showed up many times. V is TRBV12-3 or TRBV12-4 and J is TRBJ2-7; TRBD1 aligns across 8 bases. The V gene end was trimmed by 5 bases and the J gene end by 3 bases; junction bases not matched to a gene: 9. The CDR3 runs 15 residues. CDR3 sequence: CASSRTGGRFYEQYF. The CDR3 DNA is TGTGCCAGCAGTCGAACAGGGGGTAGGTTCTACGAGCAGTACTTC.

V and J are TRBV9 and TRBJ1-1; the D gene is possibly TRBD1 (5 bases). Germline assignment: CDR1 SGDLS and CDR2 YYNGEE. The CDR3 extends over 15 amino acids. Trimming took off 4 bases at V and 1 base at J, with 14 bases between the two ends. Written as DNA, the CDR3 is TGTGCCAGCAGCCCCCAGACAGCTTCGAACACTGAAGCTTTCTTT. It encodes CASSPQTASNTEAFF.